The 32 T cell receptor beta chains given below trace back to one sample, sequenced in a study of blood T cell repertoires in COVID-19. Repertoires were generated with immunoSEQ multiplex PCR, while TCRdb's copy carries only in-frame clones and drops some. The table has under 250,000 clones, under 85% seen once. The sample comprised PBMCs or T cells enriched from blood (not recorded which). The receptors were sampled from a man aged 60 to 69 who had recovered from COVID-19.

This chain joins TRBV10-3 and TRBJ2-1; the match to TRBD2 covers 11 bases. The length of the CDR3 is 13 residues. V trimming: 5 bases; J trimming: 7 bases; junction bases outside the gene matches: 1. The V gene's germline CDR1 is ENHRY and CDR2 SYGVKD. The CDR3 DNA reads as TGTGCCATCAGTTTAGCGGGGGGGAATGAGCAGTTCTTC. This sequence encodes CAISLAGGNEQFF.

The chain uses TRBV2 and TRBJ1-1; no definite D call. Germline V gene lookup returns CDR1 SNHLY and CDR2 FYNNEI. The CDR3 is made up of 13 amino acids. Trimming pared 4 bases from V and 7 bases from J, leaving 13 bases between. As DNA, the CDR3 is TGTGCCAGCAGTGTAAGAGGGTTGGATGAAGCTTTCTTT. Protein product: CASSVRGLDEAFF. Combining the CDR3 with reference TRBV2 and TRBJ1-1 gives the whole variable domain EPEVTQTPSHQVTQMGQEVILRCVPISNHLYFYWYRQILGQKVEFLVSFYNNEISEKSEIFDDQFSVERPDGSNFTLKIRSTKLEDSAMYFCASSVRGLDEAFFGQGTRLTVV.

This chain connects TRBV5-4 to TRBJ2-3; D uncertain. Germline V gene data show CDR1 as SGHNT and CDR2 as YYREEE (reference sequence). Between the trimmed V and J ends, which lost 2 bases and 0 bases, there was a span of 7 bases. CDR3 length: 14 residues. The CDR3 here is CASSLTASTDTQYF. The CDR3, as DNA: TGTGCCAGCAGCTTAACAGCAAGCACAGATACGCAGTATTTT.

The CDR3 nucleotides read TGTGCCAGTAGTAACCTCCGTGCGGTGAACACTGAAGCTTTCTTT. Translating gives CASSNLRAVNTEAFF. The V gene is TRBV19, the J gene TRBJ1-1; D is undetermined. From germline, CDR1 is LNHDA and CDR2 SQIVND (reference sequence). The CDR3 consists of 15 residues. V lost 4 bases and J 0 bases, leaving 12 bases between the germline ends.

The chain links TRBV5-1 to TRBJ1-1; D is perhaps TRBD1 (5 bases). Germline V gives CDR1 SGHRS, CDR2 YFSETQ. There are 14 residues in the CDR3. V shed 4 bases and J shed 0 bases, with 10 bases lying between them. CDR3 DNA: TGCGCCAGCAGCCTCCAGGGCGTGAACACTGAAGCTTTCTTT. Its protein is CASSLQGVNTEAFF.

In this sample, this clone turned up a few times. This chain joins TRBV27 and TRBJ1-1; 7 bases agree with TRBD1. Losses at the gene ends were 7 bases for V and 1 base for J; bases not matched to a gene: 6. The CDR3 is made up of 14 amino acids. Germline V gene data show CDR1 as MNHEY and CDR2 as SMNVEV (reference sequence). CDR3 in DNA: TGTGCCAGCAAAAAAGACAGGGCGAACACTGAAGCTTTCTTT. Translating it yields CASKKDRANTEAFF.

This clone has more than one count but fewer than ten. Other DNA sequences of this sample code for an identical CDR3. As DNA, the CDR3 is TGCGCCAGCAGCCAAGAGGCAGGATATTCACCCCTCCACTTT. Translated: CASSQEAGYSPLHF. V and J are TRBV4-1 and TRBJ1-6, with no clear D. Trimming removed 0 bases at V and 8 bases at J, with 8 bases between. Germline V gene lookup returns CDR1 MGHRA and CDR2 YSYEKL. The CDR3 has 14 amino acids.

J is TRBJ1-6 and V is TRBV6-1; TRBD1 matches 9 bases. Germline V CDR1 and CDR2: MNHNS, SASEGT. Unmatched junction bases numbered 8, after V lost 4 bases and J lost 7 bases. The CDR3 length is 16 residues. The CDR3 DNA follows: TGTGCCAGCAGTGCCCCCGGGACAGGGCCAAATTCACCCCTCCACTTT. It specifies CASSAPGTGPNSPLHF.

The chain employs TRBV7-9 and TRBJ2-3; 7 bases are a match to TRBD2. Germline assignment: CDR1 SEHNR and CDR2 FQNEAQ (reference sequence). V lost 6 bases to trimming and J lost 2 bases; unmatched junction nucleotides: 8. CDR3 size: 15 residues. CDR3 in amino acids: CASSPPAGTTDTQYF. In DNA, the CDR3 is TGTGCCAGCAGTCCCCCAGCGGGGACCACAGATACGCAGTATTTT.

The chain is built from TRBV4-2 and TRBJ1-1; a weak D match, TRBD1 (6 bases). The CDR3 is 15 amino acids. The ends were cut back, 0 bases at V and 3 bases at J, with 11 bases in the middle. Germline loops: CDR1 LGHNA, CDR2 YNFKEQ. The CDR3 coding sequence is TGTGCCAGCAGCCAAGAAGTATCAGGGGACACTGAAGCTTTCTTT. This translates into CASSQEVSGDTEAFF.

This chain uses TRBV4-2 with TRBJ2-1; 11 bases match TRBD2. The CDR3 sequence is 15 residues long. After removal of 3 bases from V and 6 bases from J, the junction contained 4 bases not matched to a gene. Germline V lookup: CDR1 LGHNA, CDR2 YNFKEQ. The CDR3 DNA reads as TGTGCCAGCAGCCAGGGACTAGCGGCCTTCAATGAGCAGTTCTTC. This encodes CASSQGLAAFNEQFF.

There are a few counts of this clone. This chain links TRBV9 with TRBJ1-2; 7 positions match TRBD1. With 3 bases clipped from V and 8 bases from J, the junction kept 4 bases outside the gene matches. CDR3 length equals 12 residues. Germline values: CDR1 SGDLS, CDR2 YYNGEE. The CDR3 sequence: CASSGQGLGYTF. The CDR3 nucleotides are TGTGCCAGCAGCGGACAGGGTTTAGGCTACACCTTC.

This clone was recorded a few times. The CDR3 bases are TGTGCCAGCAGCCTGGGACTGGAGAGGGTGGACGAGCAGTACTTC. Its protein is CASSLGLERVDEQYF. This chain links TRBV7-9 with TRBJ2-7, with D maybe TRBD2 (6 bases). The V gene lost 5 bases and the J gene lost 5 bases, with 19 bases spanning the gap. Germline CDR1 reads SEHNR; CDR2 reads FQNEAQ (reference sequence). This CDR3 is built from 15 residues.

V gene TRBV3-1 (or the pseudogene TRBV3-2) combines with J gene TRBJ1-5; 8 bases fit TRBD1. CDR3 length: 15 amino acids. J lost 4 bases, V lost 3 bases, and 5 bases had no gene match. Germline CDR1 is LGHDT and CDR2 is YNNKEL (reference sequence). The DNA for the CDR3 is TGTGCCAGCAGCCAGATGGGACAGGCGAATCAGCCCCAGCATTTT. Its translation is CASSQMGQANQPQHF.

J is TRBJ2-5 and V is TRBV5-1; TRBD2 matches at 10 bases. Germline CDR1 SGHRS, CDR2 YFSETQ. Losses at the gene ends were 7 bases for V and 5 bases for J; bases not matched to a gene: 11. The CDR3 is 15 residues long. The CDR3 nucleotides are TGCGCCAGCGGGAAGAGCGGGGGGGTTTTGGAGACCCAGTACTTC. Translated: CASGKSGGVLETQYF.

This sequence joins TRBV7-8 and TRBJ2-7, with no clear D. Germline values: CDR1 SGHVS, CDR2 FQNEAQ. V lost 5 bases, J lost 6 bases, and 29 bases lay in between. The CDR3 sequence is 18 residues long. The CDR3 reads CASSREVPPGLLTSEQYF. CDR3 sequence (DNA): TGTGCCAGCAGCCGAGAAGTGCCTCCGGGTCTCCTTACGAGCGAGCAGTACTTC.

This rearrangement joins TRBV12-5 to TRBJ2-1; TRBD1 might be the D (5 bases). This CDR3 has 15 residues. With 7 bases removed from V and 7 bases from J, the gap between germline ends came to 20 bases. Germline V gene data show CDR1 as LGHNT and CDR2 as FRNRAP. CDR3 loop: CASATYEAGPNEQFF. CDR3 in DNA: TGTGCTAGTGCCACGTACGAAGCAGGGCCGAATGAGCAGTTCTTC.

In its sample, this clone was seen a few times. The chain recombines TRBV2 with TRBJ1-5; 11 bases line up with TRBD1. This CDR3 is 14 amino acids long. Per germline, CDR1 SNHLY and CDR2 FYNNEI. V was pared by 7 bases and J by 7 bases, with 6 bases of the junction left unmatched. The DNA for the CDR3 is TGTGCCAGCAACACCGGGACAGGGGGGCAGCCCCAGCATTTT. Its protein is CASNTGTGGQPQHF.

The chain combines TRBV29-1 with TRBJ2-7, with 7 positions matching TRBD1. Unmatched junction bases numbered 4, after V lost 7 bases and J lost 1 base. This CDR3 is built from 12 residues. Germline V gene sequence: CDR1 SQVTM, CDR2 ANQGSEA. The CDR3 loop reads CSAADRSYEQYF. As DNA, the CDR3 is TGCAGCGCCGCGGACAGGTCCTACGAGCAGTACTTC.

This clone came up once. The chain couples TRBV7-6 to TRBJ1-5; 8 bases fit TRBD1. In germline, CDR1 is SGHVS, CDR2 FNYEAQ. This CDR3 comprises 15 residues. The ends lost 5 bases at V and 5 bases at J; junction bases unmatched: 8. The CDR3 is CASSQLQGADQPQHF. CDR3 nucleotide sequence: TGTGCCAGCAGCCAACTTCAGGGGGCCGATCAGCCCCAGCATTTT.

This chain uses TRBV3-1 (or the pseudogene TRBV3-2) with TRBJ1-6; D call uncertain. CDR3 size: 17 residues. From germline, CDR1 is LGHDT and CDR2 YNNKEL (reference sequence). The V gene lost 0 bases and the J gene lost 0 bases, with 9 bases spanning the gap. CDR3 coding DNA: TGTGCCAGCAGCCAAGAGGGGAGATTCTCCTATAATTCACCCCTCCACTTT. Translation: CASSQEGRFSYNSPLHF.

The CDR3 here is CASSQDFCSGGRETQYF. The CDR3 DNA reads as TGTGCCAGCAGCCAAGATTTTTGTAGCGGGGGTCGAGAGACCCAGTACTTC. V and J are TRBV3-1 (or the pseudogene TRBV3-2) and TRBJ2-5, with TRBD2 matching 9 bases. This CDR3 region has 17 residues. V lost 0 bases, J lost 4 bases, and 9 bases stayed unmatched. Per germline, CDR1 LGHDT and CDR2 YNNKEL (reference sequence).

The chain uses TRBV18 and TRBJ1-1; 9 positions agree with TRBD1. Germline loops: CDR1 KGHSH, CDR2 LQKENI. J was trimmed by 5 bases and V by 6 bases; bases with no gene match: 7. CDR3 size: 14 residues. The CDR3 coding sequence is TGTGCCAGCTCGTTGGGACAGGGTTTAACTGAAGCTTTCTTT. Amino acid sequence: CASSLGQGLTEAFF. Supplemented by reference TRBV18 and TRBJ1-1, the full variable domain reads NAGVMQNPRHLVRRRGQEARLRCSPMKGHSHVYWYRQLPEEGLKFMVYLQKENIIDESGMPKERFSAEFPKEGPSILRIQQVVRGDSAAYFCASSLGQGLTEAFFGQGTRLTVV.

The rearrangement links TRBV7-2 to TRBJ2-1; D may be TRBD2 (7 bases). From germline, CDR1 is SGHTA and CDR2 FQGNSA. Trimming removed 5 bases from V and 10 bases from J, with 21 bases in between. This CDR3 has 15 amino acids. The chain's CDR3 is CASSQRGGESWEQFF. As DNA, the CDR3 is TGTGCCAGCAGCCAAAGGGGGGGGGAGTCATGGGAGCAGTTCTTC.

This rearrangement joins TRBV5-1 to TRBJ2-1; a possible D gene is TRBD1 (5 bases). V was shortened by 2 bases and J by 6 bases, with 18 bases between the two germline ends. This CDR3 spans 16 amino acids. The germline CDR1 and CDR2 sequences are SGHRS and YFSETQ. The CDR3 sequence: CASSFMPRAVPNEQFF. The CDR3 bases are TGCGCCAGCAGCTTCATGCCCAGGGCGGTCCCCAATGAGCAGTTCTTC.

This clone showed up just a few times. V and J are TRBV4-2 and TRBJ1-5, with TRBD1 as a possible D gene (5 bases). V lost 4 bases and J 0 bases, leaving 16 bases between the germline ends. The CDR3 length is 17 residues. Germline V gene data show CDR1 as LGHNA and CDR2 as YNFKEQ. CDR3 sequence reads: CASSRALGADSNQPQHF. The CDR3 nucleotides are TGTGCCAGCAGCCGAGCGCTAGGGGCGGATAGCAATCAGCCCCAGCATTTT.

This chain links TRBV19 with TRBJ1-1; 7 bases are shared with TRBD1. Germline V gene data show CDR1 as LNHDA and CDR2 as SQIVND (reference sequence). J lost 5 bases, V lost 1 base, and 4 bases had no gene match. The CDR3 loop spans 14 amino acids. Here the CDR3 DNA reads TGTGCCAGTAGTATAGGAGGGGGCAGGACTGAAGCTTTCTTT. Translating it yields CASSIGGGRTEAFF.

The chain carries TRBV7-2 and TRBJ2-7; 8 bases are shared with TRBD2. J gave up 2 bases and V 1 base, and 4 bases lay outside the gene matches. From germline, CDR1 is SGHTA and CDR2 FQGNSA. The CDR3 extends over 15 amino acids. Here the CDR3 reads CASSLGSGVTYEQYF. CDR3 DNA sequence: TGTGCCAGCAGCTTAGGTAGCGGGGTGACCTACGAGCAGTACTTC.

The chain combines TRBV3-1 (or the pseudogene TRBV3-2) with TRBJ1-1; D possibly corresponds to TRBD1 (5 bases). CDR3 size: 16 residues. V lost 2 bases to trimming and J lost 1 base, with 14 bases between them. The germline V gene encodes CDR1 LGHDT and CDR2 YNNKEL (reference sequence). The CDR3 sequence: CASSQSGEGTNTEAFF. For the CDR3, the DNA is TGTGCCAGCAGCCAATCTGGGGAGGGGACGAACACTGAAGCTTTCTTT.

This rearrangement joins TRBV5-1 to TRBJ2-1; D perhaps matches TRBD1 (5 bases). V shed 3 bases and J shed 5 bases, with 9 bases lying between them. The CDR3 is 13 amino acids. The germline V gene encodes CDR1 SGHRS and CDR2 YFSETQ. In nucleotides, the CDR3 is TGCGCCAGCAGCTCCAGGGTGAACAATGAGCAGTTCTTC. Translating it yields CASSSRVNNEQFF.

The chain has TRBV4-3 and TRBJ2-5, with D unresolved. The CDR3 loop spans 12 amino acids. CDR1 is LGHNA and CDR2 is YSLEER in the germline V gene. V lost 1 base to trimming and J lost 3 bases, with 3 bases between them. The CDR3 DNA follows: TGCGCCAGCAGCCAAGGCGAAGAGACCCAGTACTTC. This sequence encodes CASSQGEETQYF.

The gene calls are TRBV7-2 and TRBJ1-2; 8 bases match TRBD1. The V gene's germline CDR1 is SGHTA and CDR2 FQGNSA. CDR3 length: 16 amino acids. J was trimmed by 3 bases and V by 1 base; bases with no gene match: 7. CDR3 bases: TGTGCCAGCAGCTTAGGTTGGGCAGGGGGCGACTATGGCTACACCTTC. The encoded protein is CASSLGWAGGDYGYTF.